This TCR beta chain stems from a study of CD8 T cell repertoires and HIV-1 epitope variants. Overall study: T cells were stimulated with Twenty-five Gag and Nef peptides separately. Control wells had CMV/EBV/flu peptides, negative Ebola AY9, or no peptide.

TCRdb's copy holds only in-frame clones and misses some; the assay was immunoSEQ multiplex PCR. Of roughly 5,200 clones listed, 50% to 70% are singletons. Notes on this clone: Its antigen is unknown.

The sequence derives from a male donor with HIV. The sequencing input was cultured CD8+ T cells derived from PBMCs.

CDR3 sequence reads: CASSPTGGEQFF. In DNA form, the CDR3 reads TGTGCCAGCAGCCCCACCGGGGGTGAGCAGTTCTTC. The chain links TRBV7-9 to TRBJ2-1; tentative D call: TRBD2 (6 bases). Per germline, CDR1 SEHNR and CDR2 FQNEAQ (reference sequence). V dropped 5 bases and J dropped 9 bases, with 11 bases sitting between them. This CDR3 is built from 12 residues.